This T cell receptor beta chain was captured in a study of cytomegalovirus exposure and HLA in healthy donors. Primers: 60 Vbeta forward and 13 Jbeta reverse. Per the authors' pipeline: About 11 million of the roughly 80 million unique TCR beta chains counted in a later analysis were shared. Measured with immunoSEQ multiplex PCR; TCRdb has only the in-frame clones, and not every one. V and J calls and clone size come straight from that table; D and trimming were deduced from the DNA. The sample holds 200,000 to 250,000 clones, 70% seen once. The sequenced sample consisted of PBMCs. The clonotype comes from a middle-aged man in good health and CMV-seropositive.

The CDR3 spells CASSPTSGGAESYNEQFF. CDR3 DNA: TGTGCCAGCAGCCCGACTAGCGGGGGGGCCGAATCCTACAATGAGCAGTTCTTC. The V and J genes are TRBV7-6 and TRBJ2-1; the match to TRBD2 covers 14 bases. V dropped 5 bases and J dropped 1; count of bases not matched to a gene: 7. Germline V gives CDR1 SGHVS, CDR2 FNYEAQ. The CDR3 runs to 18 residues.